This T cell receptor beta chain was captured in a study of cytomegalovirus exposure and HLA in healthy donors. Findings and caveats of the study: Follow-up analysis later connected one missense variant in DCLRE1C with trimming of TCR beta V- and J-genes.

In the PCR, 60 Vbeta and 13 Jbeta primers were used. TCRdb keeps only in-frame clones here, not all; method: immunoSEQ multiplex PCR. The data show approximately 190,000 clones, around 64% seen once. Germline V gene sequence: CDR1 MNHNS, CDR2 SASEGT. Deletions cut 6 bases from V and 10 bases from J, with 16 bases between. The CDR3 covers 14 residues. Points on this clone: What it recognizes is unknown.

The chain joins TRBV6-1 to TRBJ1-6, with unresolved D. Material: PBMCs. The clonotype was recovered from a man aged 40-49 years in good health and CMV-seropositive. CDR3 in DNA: TGTGCCAGCAGCGTGGGCCCCGCCACCTCACCCCTCCACTTT. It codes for CASSVGPATSPLHF.